This T cell receptor (beta chain) emerged from a study of cytomegalovirus exposure and HLA in healthy donors. PCR was performed using 60 Vbeta and 13 Jbeta primers. Measured with immunoSEQ multiplex PCR; TCRdb has only the in-frame clones, and not every one. The table records around 92,000 clones, around three quarters of them present only once. J lost 0 bases, V lost 1 base, and 5 bases had no gene match. This CDR3 region has 17 residues. The V gene's germline CDR1 is SGDLS and CDR2 YYNGEE. The sequenced material came from PBMCs. The receptor's source is a man in his sixties in good health and CMV-seropositive. The chain recombines TRBV9 with TRBJ2-3, with 10 bases matching TRBD2. The CDR3 here is CASSVPSGGLSTDTQYF. As DNA, the CDR3 is TGTGCCAGCAGCGTACCTAGCGGGGGACTCAGCACAGATACGCAGTATTTT.